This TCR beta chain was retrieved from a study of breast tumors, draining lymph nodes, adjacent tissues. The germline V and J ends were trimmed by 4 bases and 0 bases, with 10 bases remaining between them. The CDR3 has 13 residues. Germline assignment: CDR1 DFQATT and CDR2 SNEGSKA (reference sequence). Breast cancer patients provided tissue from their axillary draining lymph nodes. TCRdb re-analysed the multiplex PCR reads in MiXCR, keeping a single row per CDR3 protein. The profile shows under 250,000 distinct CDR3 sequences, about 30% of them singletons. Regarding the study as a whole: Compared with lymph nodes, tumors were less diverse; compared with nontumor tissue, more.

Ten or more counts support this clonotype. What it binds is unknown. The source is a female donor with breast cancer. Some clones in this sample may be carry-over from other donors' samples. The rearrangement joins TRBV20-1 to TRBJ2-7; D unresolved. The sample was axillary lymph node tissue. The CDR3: CSATGSDSYEQYF. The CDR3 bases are TGCAGTGCTACTGGGTCAGACTCCTACGAGCAGTACTTC.